What follows are 15 T cell receptor beta chains derived from one specimen sequenced in a study of blood T cell repertoires in COVID-19. The table came from immunoSEQ multiplex PCR; TCRdb's copy has only in-frame clones and leaves some out. This table has approximately 120,000 clones, roughly nine tenths appearing once. Material: peripheral blood. The receptor set was obtained from a man between 50 and 59 years old with COVID-19, enrolled during active disease.

J is TRBJ2-1 and V is TRBV10-3, with TRBD2 matching over 8 bases. This CDR3 spans 13 amino acids. In germline, CDR1 is ENHRY, CDR2 SYGVKD. The trim removed 2 bases at V and 6 bases at J, leaving 0 bases unmatched. As DNA, the CDR3 is TGTGCCATCAGTGAGACTAGCGGCAATGAGCAGTTCTTC. This gives the protein CAISETSGNEQFF.

The genes are TRBV19 and TRBJ2-7, with TRBD1 matching 9 bases. The CDR3 is 14 residues long. V shed 4 bases and J 3 bases; nucleotides not matched to a gene: 4. In germline, CDR1 is LNHDA, CDR2 SQIVND (reference sequence). As DNA, the CDR3 is TGTGCCAGTAGTAGGACAGGGGCTGACTACGAGCAGTACGTC. It encodes CASSRTGADYEQYV.

J is TRBJ1-1 and V is TRBV28, with D perhaps matching TRBD1 (5 bases). There are 15 residues in the CDR3. Trimming shortened V by 3 bases and J by 0 bases, and 11 bases separated the two germline ends. Germline CDR1 is MDHEN and CDR2 is SYDVKM. CDR3 sequence (DNA): TGTGCCAGCAGTTTGGGGGGTTCCCTGAACACTGAAGCTTTCTTT. Its protein is CASSLGGSLNTEAFF.

This chain links TRBV7-2 with TRBJ1-2; tentatively, D is TRBD1 (6 bases). The length of the CDR3 is 13 residues. The V and J ends lost 1 base and 5 bases respectively, with 8 bases between them. Per germline, CDR1 SGHTA and CDR2 FQGNSA. The CDR3 is CASSLEQGYGYTF. The CDR3 DNA follows: TGTGCCAGCAGCTTAGAGCAGGGGTATGGCTACACCTTC. Using reference TRBV7-2 and TRBJ1-2 for the parts outside the CDR3, the full variable domain is GAGVSQSPSNKVTEKGKDVELRCDPISGHTALYWYRQSLGQGLEFLIYFQGNSAPDKSGLPSDRFSAERTGGSVSTLTIQRTQQEDSAVYLCASSLEQGYGYTFGSGTRLTVV.

CDR3 sequence reads: CASSLPIGREEQFF. CDR3 sequence (DNA): TGTGCCAGCAGTTTACCCATTGGGCGAGAGGAGCAGTTCTTC. The chain links TRBV28 to TRBJ2-1, with D unresolved. CDR1 and CDR2 from the germline V gene are MDHEN and SYDVKM. This CDR3 is 14 amino acids long. V dropped 2 bases and J dropped 10 bases, with 15 bases sitting between them.

The J gene is TRBJ1-5, the V gene TRBV19; tentatively, D is TRBD1 (5 bases). V was pared by 3 bases and J by 8 bases, with 11 bases between. The CDR3 has 13 amino acids. CDR1 is LNHDA, CDR2 SQIVND, per germline (reference sequence). This chain's CDR3 is CASSMAGGKPQHF. CDR3 DNA sequence: TGTGCCAGTAGTATGGCGGGGGGGAAGCCCCAGCATTTT. The full variable domain, its missing parts supplied by reference TRBV19 and TRBJ1-5, is DGGITQSPKYLFRKEGQNVTLSCEQNLNHDAMYWYRQDPGQGLRLIYYSQIVNDFQKGDIAEGYSVSREKKESFPLTVTSAQKNPTAFYLCASSMAGGKPQHFGDGTRLSIL.

CDR3 DNA: TGTGCCAGCAGTTTTATAACAGATACGCAGTATTTT. Translating it yields CASSFITDTQYF. V gene TRBV28 combines with J gene TRBJ2-3; D gene unclear. This CDR3 is 12 amino acids long. Germline-derived CDR1 and CDR2 are MDHEN and SYDVKM. Trimming removed 3 bases at V and 3 bases at J, with 4 bases between.

This chain uses TRBV11-2 with TRBJ2-5, with a possible D match to TRBD1 (5 bases). The germline V gene encodes CDR1 SGHAT and CDR2 FQNNGV. CDR3 length: 14 amino acids. V was cut by 1 base and J by 5 bases, with 11 bases left in between. CDR3 amino acids: CASSLGGTSETQYF. Written as DNA, the CDR3 is TGTGCCAGCAGCTTAGGGGGCACTTCCGAGACCCAGTACTTC.

In DNA form, the CDR3 reads TGTGCCAGCAGCAGGCCGGGAGGGCCAAGCACAGATACGCAGTATTTT. Its translation: CASSRPGGPSTDTQYF. The V and J genes are TRBV7-9 and TRBJ2-3; 8 nucleotides align to TRBD2. V gave up 5 bases and J gave up 0 bases; unmatched junction bases: 7. From germline, CDR1 is SEHNR and CDR2 FQNEAQ (reference sequence). CDR3 length: 16 amino acids. Filled out from reference TRBV7-9 and TRBJ2-3, the complete variable domain reads DTGVSQNPRHKITKRGQNVTFRCDPISEHNRLYWYRQTLGQGPEFLTYFQNEAQLEKSRLLSDRFSAERPKGSFSTLEIQRTEQGDSAMYLCASSRPGGPSTDTQYFGPGTRLTVL.

The chain recombines TRBV5-1 with TRBJ2-7, with 13 bases fitting TRBD2. Germline CDR1 is SGHRS and CDR2 is YFSETQ. This CDR3 contains 15 residues. V was clipped by 3 bases and J by 11 bases; unmatched bases: 11. CDR3 region: CASSYEPGLAGNEYF. For the CDR3, the DNA is TGCGCCAGCAGCTACGAACCGGGACTAGCGGGGAACGAGTACTTC.

The chain uses TRBV24-1 and TRBJ1-2; maybe TRBD1 (5 bases). Germline V gives CDR1 KGHDR, CDR2 SFDVKD. The CDR3 spans 14 residues. V lost 3 bases to trimming and J lost 0 bases, with 7 bases between them. In nucleotides, the CDR3 is TGTGCCACCAGTGATCAGGGAACTAACTATGGCTACACCTTC. Translation: CATSDQGTNYGYTF.

CDR3: CASSLGAGGITDTQYF. CDR3 coding DNA: TGTGCCAGCAGCTTAGGAGCGGGAGGGATCACAGATACGCAGTATTTT. The rearrangement uses TRBV7-6 and TRBJ2-3; TRBD2 matches 10 bases. The CDR3 extends over 16 amino acids. CDR1 and CDR2 from the germline V gene are SGHVS and FNYEAQ. Losses at the gene ends were 1 base for V and 2 bases for J; bases not matched to a gene: 3.

V gene TRBV27 combines with J gene TRBJ1-4, with TRBD1 as a possible D gene (6 bases). The CDR3 is made up of 14 amino acids. V was shortened by 6 bases and J by 7 bases, with 15 bases between the two germline ends. Germline loops: CDR1 MNHEY, CDR2 SMNVEV (reference sequence). This CDR3 reads CASRAEQGVEKLFF. DNA of the CDR3: TGTGCCAGCAGGGCGGAACAGGGCGTTGAAAAACTGTTTTTT.

CDR3 sequence (DNA): TGTGCCTGGAGCCGCGGCCCAGACAATCAGCCCCAGCATTTT. Translated: CAWSRGPDNQPQHF. The chain combines TRBV30 with TRBJ1-5; no clear D. There are 14 residues in the CDR3. Trimming left V 3 bases short and J 3 bases short, with 12 bases between. Germline V gene sequence: CDR1 GTSNPN, CDR2 SVGIG (reference sequence).

The chain carries TRBV28 and TRBJ1-1; D uncertain. V gave up 3 bases and J gave up 2 bases, with 10 bases separating them. Germline assignment: CDR1 MDHEN and CDR2 SYDVKM. The CDR3 runs to 14 residues. The CDR3 bases are TGTGCCAGCAGTTTTAGGCGGAGAAACACTGAAGCTTTCTTT. This encodes CASSFRRRNTEAFF. Combining the CDR3 with reference TRBV28 and TRBJ1-1 gives the whole variable domain DVKVTQSSRYLVKRTGEKVFLECVQDMDHENMFWYRQDPGLGLRLIYFSYDVKMKEKGDIPEGYSVSREKKERFSLILESASTNQTSMYLCASSFRRRNTEAFFGQGTRLTVV.